Shown below are 4 T cell receptor beta chains from a single sample sequenced in a study of shared clonotypes between healthy human individuals. Here immunoSEQ multiplex PCR was the method, and the copy in TCRdb shows in-frame clones only, minus some. The profile shows hundreds of thousands of clones, around 72% of them singletons. The sequencing input was memory CD4+ T cells sorted from blood. As for subset: CD45RA-negative fraction. The receptors derive from a woman aged 25-40 years in good health.

The chain employs TRBV30 and TRBJ1-5; weak D call: TRBD1 (5 bases). CDR1 GTSNPN and CDR2 SVGIG come from the germline V gene (reference sequence). V gave up 2 bases and J gave up 5 bases, with 10 bases separating them. The CDR3 is made up of 13 amino acids. This CDR3 is CAWSRAGHQPQHF. In DNA, the CDR3 is TGTGCCTGGAGTAGGGCAGGGCATCAGCCCCAGCATTTT.

The chain uses TRBV2 and TRBJ2-7, with unresolved D. Looked up from germline, CDR1 is SNHLY and CDR2 is FYNNEI. V was clipped by 4 bases and J by 4 bases, with 5 bases between them. The CDR3 sequence is 11 residues long. The CDR3 coding sequence is TGTGCCAGCAGTGCAGAATACGAGCAGTACTTC. Its protein product is CASSAEYEQYF.

The chain employs TRBV30 and TRBJ1-3; a possible D gene is TRBD1 (5 bases). Germline V CDR1 and CDR2: GTSNPN, SVGIG (reference sequence). The CDR3 runs 13 residues. With 1 base removed from V and 7 bases from J, the gap between germline ends came to 11 bases. In DNA form, the CDR3 reads TGTGCCTGGAGTGACAGGACCCCCAACACCATATATTTT. It is translated as CAWSDRTPNTIYF. Supplemented by reference TRBV30 and TRBJ1-3, the full variable domain reads SQTIHQWPATLVQPVGSPLSLECTVEGTSNPNLYWYRQAAGRGLQLLFYSVGIGQISSEVPQNLSASRPQDRQFILSSKKLLLSDSGFYLCAWSDRTPNTIYFGEGSWLTVV.

The genes are TRBV28 and TRBJ2-3, with 9 bases identical to TRBD1. V shed 4 bases and J 0 bases; nucleotides not matched to a gene: 5. This CDR3 is built from 16 residues. CDR1 and CDR2 from the germline V gene are MDHEN and SYDVKM. The CDR3, as DNA: TGTGCCAGCAGTTCCCCCGGGACAGGGAGCACAGATACGCAGTATTTT. Residues: CASSSPGTGSTDTQYF.